This T cell receptor beta chain was documented in a study of T cell responses to AZD1222 COVID-19 vaccine. Notes on the study in general: Repertoire samples came only from after the peak T cell response.

TCRdb's copy holds only in-frame clones and misses some; the assay was immunoSEQ multiplex PCR. The sample includes 93,000 or so clones, about 87% of them seen just once. This clone showed up just once. Its matching antigen is unknown. CDR1 and CDR2 (germline): SQVTM, ANQGSEA. V was shortened by 6 bases and J by 4 bases, with 21 bases between the two germline ends. The CDR3 length is 15 residues. The chain joins TRBV29-1 to TRBJ1-1, with no clear D. The TCR was taken from an adult in good health. This specimen consisted of peripheral blood, obtained on day 0 of AZD1222 vaccination. CDR3 sequence (DNA): TGCAGCGTCACCCCTCGTCTGGAAACCCGCACTGAAGCTTTCTTT. Residues: CSVTPRLETRTEAFF.